The next 21 T cell receptor beta chains were all read from a single sample in a study of blood T cell repertoires in COVID-19. The protocol was immunoSEQ multiplex PCR, while the TCRdb copy is restricted to in-frame clones and leaves out a portion. This table has approximately 270,000 clones, roughly 84% appearing once. Material for sequencing was peripheral blood. The receptors here all came from a human donor with COVID-19, enrolled during active disease. The donor label of this sample is uncertain.

This clone has more than one count but fewer than ten. The sample holds other DNA sequences that translate to the same CDR3. The chain employs TRBV5-1 and TRBJ1-1, with D unresolved. This CDR3 has 14 residues. Trimming left V 0 bases short and J 0 bases short, with 6 bases between. The germline gives CDR1 SGHRS, CDR2 YFSETQ. The CDR3 loop is CASSLGGMNTEAFF. The CDR3 DNA sequence: TGCGCCAGCAGCTTGGGCGGCATGAACACTGAAGCTTTCTTT.

V gene TRBV28 combines with J gene TRBJ2-2; no clear D. Deletions cut 3 bases from V and 0 bases from J, with 8 bases between. This CDR3 spans 15 amino acids. Germline V CDR1 and CDR2: MDHEN, SYDVKM. The DNA of the CDR3 is TGTGCCAGCAGTTTCCCCCTCGCGAACACCGGGGAGCTGTTTTTT. This gives the protein CASSFPLANTGELFF.

This chain links TRBV3-1 (or the pseudogene TRBV3-2) with TRBJ2-3; 7 bases agree with TRBD2. Germline loops: CDR1 LGHDT, CDR2 YNNKEL (reference sequence). The CDR3 is 18 residues long. V dropped 1 base and J dropped 5; count of bases not matched to a gene: 15. CDR3 nucleotide sequence: TGTGCCAGCAGCCAAGGGGGTGCGCGGGGAGGGGCCAGAGATACGCAGTATTTT. This codes for CASSQGGARGGARDTQYF.

CDR3 protein: CASRPPTGGWETQYF. The CDR3 nucleotides read TGTGCCAGCAGGCCCCCCACAGGGGGCTGGGAGACCCAGTACTTC. The rearrangement links TRBV28 to TRBJ2-5; the match to TRBD1 covers 9 bases. Germline CDR1 MDHEN, CDR2 SYDVKM. The V segment lost 6 bases and the J segment 5 bases; nucleotides outside the gene matches: 10. This CDR3 has 15 residues.

Details on this clone: The sample carries other DNA sequences with the same CDR3. The V and J genes are TRBV19 and TRBJ1-2, with D unclear. CDR3 size: 13 residues. Trimming removed 0 bases at V and 2 bases at J, with 4 bases between. The V gene's germline CDR1 is LNHDA and CDR2 SQIVND (reference sequence). CDR3 coding DNA: TGTGCCAGTAGTATAGACAGGAACTATGGCTACACCTTC. It specifies CASSIDRNYGYTF.

The V gene is TRBV2, the J gene TRBJ2-3; 12 bases fit TRBD2. V was clipped by 5 bases and J by 5 bases; unmatched bases: 5. This CDR3 is built from 15 residues. CDR1 SNHLY and CDR2 FYNNEI come from the germline V gene. The CDR3 spells CASSRTSGTGDTQYF. The CDR3 DNA is TGTGCCAGCAGTAGGACTAGCGGGACCGGAGATACGCAGTATTTT.

The chain couples TRBV21-1 to TRBJ2-7; the table's TRBD1 call for D was not verified on the DNA. TRBV21-1 is designated a pseudogene. This CDR3 contains 13 residues. The CDR3 nucleotides read TGTGCCAGCAGCAAACGACAGCAATACGAGCAGTACTTC. Amino acids: CASSKRQQYEQYF.

This sequence joins TRBV19 and TRBJ1-5; TRBD1 matches 8 bases. CDR1 is LNHDA and CDR2 is SQIVND in the germline V gene (reference sequence). The CDR3 is 16 amino acids. Unmatched junction bases numbered 7, after V lost 4 bases and J lost 2 bases. CDR3 DNA sequence: TGTGCCAGTAGTACAACAGGGGGGGTGGGCAATCAGCCCCAGCATTTT. It translates to CASSTTGGVGNQPQHF.

This clone was observed once. The J gene is TRBJ2-5, the V gene TRBV15; 8 bases align to TRBD1. In germline, CDR1 is LNHNV, CDR2 YYDKDF (reference sequence). Trimming cost V 0 bases and J 1 base; bases outside gene matches: 1. The CDR3 extends over 15 amino acids. The chain's CDR3 is CATSREQGAQETQYF. For the CDR3, the DNA is TGTGCCACCAGCAGAGAGCAGGGGGCCCAAGAGACCCAGTACTTC.

The chain has TRBV3-1 (or the pseudogene TRBV3-2) and TRBJ1-5; 7 bases match TRBD1. J gave up 11 bases and V 5 bases, and 6 bases lay outside the gene matches. Germline-derived CDR1 and CDR2 are LGHDT and YNNKEL (reference sequence). The length of the CDR3 is 12 residues. The CDR3 DNA reads as TGTGCCAGCAGCTCTAGACAGGGAGCCCAGCATTTT. Amino acids: CASSSRQGAQHF.

CDR3 DNA: TGTGCCAGCAGCCAAGATCTTCTGCGATACGAGCAGTACTTC. Amino acids: CASSQDLLRYEQYF. The rearrangement links TRBV3-1 (or the pseudogene TRBV3-2) to TRBJ2-7, with no clear D. The CDR3 is 14 residues long. The germline V gene has CDR1 LGHDT and CDR2 YNNKEL (reference sequence). Deletions cut 0 bases from V and 4 bases from J, with 10 bases between.

The chain employs TRBV30 and TRBJ1-2; TRBD1 agrees at 10 bases. V was clipped by 3 bases and J by 2 bases; unmatched bases: 6. The CDR3 sequence is 15 residues long. The germline V gene encodes CDR1 GTSNPN and CDR2 SVGIG (reference sequence). The DNA of the CDR3 is TGTGCCTGGAGGGGGGACAGGGGCCTAAACTATGGCTACACCTTC. Translated, it gives CAWRGDRGLNYGYTF.

The chain couples TRBV3-1 (or the pseudogene TRBV3-2) to TRBJ1-6; D might be TRBD1 (5 bases). The V gene lost 2 bases and the J gene lost 6 bases, with 8 bases spanning the gap. The germline V gene encodes CDR1 LGHDT and CDR2 YNNKEL (reference sequence). The CDR3 spans 14 residues. CDR3 sequence (DNA): TGTGCCAGCAGCCAACAGGGAGGTAATTCACCCCTCCACTTT. Amino acid sequence: CASSQQGGNSPLHF.

This clone was found once. The chain combines TRBV3-1 (or the pseudogene TRBV3-2) with TRBJ2-3; TRBD1 matches 7 bases. Germline V CDR1 and CDR2: LGHDT, YNNKEL (reference sequence). This CDR3 is 14 amino acids long. J was trimmed by 5 bases and V by 4 bases; bases with no gene match: 6. The CDR3 loop is CASSPGQVLDTQYF. The CDR3 bases are TGTGCCAGCAGCCCCGGACAGGTGTTAGATACGCAGTATTTT.

The chain couples TRBV7-2 to TRBJ1-5; D not certain. CDR3 length: 11 amino acids. The V gene's germline CDR1 is SGHTA and CDR2 FQGNSA. The V end lost 1 base, the J end lost 9 bases, and 4 bases lay between the germline ends. CDR3 loop: CASSLGGPQHF. In DNA form, the CDR3 reads TGTGCCAGCAGCTTAGGAGGGCCCCAGCATTTT.

This chain joins TRBV28 and TRBJ2-4; the D gene is possibly TRBD1 (6 bases). The CDR3 sequence is 16 residues long. Trimming shortened V by 5 bases and J by 0 bases, and 14 bases separated the two germline ends. From germline, CDR1 is MDHEN and CDR2 SYDVKM. CDR3 nucleotides: TGTGCCAGCAGTACAACAGGGATGGTAGCCAAAAACATTCAGTACTTC. It is translated as CASSTTGMVAKNIQYF.

The rearrangement links TRBV4-2 to TRBJ2-1, with 8 bases that match TRBD2. Germline values: CDR1 LGHNA, CDR2 YNFKEQ. CDR3 length: 16 amino acids. The trim removed 1 base at V and 4 bases at J, leaving 6 bases unmatched. The CDR3 loop is CASSQGVAGNYNEQFF. Here the CDR3 DNA reads TGTGCCAGCAGCCAAGGGGTAGCGGGGAATTACAATGAGCAGTTCTTC.

The rearrangement joins TRBV7-9 to TRBJ1-5; D may be TRBD1 (5 bases). The CDR3 loop spans 13 amino acids. From germline, CDR1 is SEHNR and CDR2 FQNEAQ (reference sequence). Trimming shortened V by 5 bases and J by 3 bases, and 8 bases separated the two germline ends. Written as DNA, the CDR3 is TGTGCCAGCAGCGACAGCTACAATCAGCCCCAGCATTTT. This translates into CASSDSYNQPQHF.

This chain links TRBV14 with TRBJ2-2; 8 bases map to TRBD1. The germline gives CDR1 SGHDN, CDR2 FVKESK. This CDR3 is 15 amino acids long. Losses at the gene ends were 0 bases for V and 5 bases for J; bases not matched to a gene: 2. The CDR3 region is CASSQETGGTGELFF. The CDR3 region has the DNA TGTGCCAGCAGCCAAGAAACAGGGGGGACCGGGGAGCTGTTTTTT.

J is TRBJ1-1 and V is TRBV7-9; no definite D call. The CDR3 is 13 residues long. Germline-derived CDR1 and CDR2 are SEHNR and FQNEAQ (reference sequence). V dropped 5 bases and J dropped 7 bases, with 14 bases sitting between them. The CDR3: CASSPSGLVEAFF. CDR3 nucleotide sequence: TGTGCCAGCAGCCCTAGCGGTTTGGTTGAAGCTTTCTTT.

The V call is TRBV5-1, the J call TRBJ2-2; D possibly corresponds to TRBD2 (7 bases). The CDR3 loop spans 15 amino acids. V was clipped by 6 bases and J by 4 bases, with 16 bases between them. Germline V gene sequence: CDR1 SGHRS, CDR2 YFSETQ. The DNA of the CDR3 is TGCGCCAGCACCAAGGGGGGGCACTCCACCGGGGAGCTGTTTTTT. It is translated as CASTKGGHSTGELFF.